One and the same sample provided the 13 T cell receptor beta chains below, sequenced in a study of CD8+ T cells in alopecia areata. Extraction and reverse transcription of RNA yielded cDNA as the sequencing template. TCRdb's table, derived via immunoSEQ multiplex PCR, lists solely in-frame clones and lacks some. The sample yields 150,000 to 200,000 clones, around 71% seen once. The source material was CD8+ T cells sorted from blood, sampled at week 0. The receptors derive from a human donor with alopecia areata.

This clone occurred once. V usage is TRBV27 and J usage is TRBJ2-7; D not resolved. CDR3 length equals 13 residues. Trimming shortened V by 0 bases and J by 6 bases, and 9 bases separated the two germline ends. CDR1 MNHEY and CDR2 SMNVEV come from the germline V gene (reference sequence). The CDR3 DNA reads TGTGCCAGCAGTTTATCCCCGTCGGGCGAGCAGTACTTC. It specifies CASSLSPSGEQYF.

The J gene is TRBJ1-2, the V gene TRBV10-3; no definite D call. Per the germline V gene, CDR1 is ENHRY and CDR2 is SYGVKD. Deletions cut 7 bases from V and 4 bases from J, with 22 bases between. CDR3 length: 16 amino acids. The CDR3 DNA follows: TGTGCCATCACAGATCTCTCCCAGGCCAACCTCTATGGCTACACCTTC. Translating it yields CAITDLSQANLYGYTF.

The chain employs TRBV4-2 and TRBJ1-1, with D perhaps matching TRBD1 (5 bases). CDR3 length: 15 residues. CDR1 is LGHNA and CDR2 is YNFKEQ in the germline V gene. Trimming took off 5 bases at V and 1 base at J, with 14 bases between the two ends. This CDR3 reads CASSSNPTENTEAFF. The CDR3 nucleotides read TGTGCCAGCAGCTCTAATCCGACAGAGAACACTGAAGCTTTCTTT.

The rearrangement uses TRBV5-1 and TRBJ1-2; 8 bases agree with TRBD1. With 4 bases clipped from V and 4 bases from J, the junction kept 9 bases outside the gene matches. Germline V gene data show CDR1 as SGHRS and CDR2 as YFSETQ. There are 15 residues in the CDR3. The CDR3 protein is CASSPGQVLLYGYTF. The CDR3 coding sequence is TGCGCCAGCAGCCCGGGACAGGTCCTTCTCTATGGCTACACCTTC.

This clone was found a few times. This chain joins TRBV5-1 and TRBJ1-1, with D tentatively TRBD1 (6 bases). The CDR3 is 14 amino acids. V was shortened by 2 bases and J by 4 bases, with 12 bases between the two germline ends. Germline values: CDR1 SGHRS, CDR2 YFSETQ. In DNA form, the CDR3 reads TGCGCCAGCAGCTTAGGGGGGATCGGCACTGAAGCTTTCTTT. Amino acid sequence: CASSLGGIGTEAFF.

The chain couples TRBV4-1 to TRBJ2-1; no clear D. This CDR3 contains 11 residues. V was clipped by 4 bases and J by 3 bases, with 1 base between them. The germline V gene encodes CDR1 MGHRA and CDR2 YSYEKL. DNA for the CDR3: TGCGCCAGCAGCCTCTACAATGAGCAGTTCTTC. It specifies CASSLYNEQFF.

The chain couples TRBV27 to TRBJ2-7, with a tentative D call TRBD2 (7 bases). This CDR3 comprises 14 residues. CDR1 is MNHEY and CDR2 is SMNVEV in the germline V gene (reference sequence). The V and J ends lost 4 bases and 5 bases respectively, with 15 bases between them. CDR3 sequence reads: CASSSRGGGDEQYF. In DNA, the CDR3 is TGTGCCAGCAGTTCACGGGGAGGGGGGGACGAGCAGTACTTC.

This chain joins TRBV6-6 and TRBJ2-5; D is ambiguous. Germline CDR1 and CDR2: MNHNY and SVGAGI (reference sequence). The CDR3 runs 14 residues. V was clipped by 6 bases and J by 1 base, with 12 bases between them. Here the CDR3 DNA reads TGTGCCAGCAGCCCCCGACTGTTCCAAGAGACCCAGTACTTC. Its protein is CASSPRLFQETQYF.

V usage is TRBV30 and J usage is TRBJ1-6, with 8 bases matching TRBD1. The V segment lost 5 bases and the J segment 9 bases; nucleotides outside the gene matches: 9. The germline V gene has CDR1 GTSNPN and CDR2 SVGIG (reference sequence). The CDR3 runs 14 residues. CDR3 DNA: TGTGCCTGGTTGGAGACAGGGGTTCTTTCACCCCTCCACTTT. This gives the protein CAWLETGVLSPLHF.

The rearrangement uses TRBV20-1 and TRBJ1-1, with D unresolved. Trimming left V 6 bases short and J 6 bases short, with 11 bases between. Germline CDR1 DFQATT, CDR2 SNEGSKA (reference sequence). This CDR3 has 11 residues. The CDR3 DNA reads TGCAGTGCCCGGAACGGCGCTGAAGCTTTCTTT. It yields the protein CSARNGAEAFF.

V usage is TRBV27 and J usage is TRBJ1-5; D possibly corresponds to TRBD1 (5 bases). Trimming took 8 bases from V and 6 from J, leaving 11 bases between them. The V gene's germline CDR1 is MNHEY and CDR2 SMNVEV (reference sequence). The CDR3 totals 12 residues. This CDR3 is CASGAGSQPQHF. The CDR3 DNA reads as TGTGCCAGCGGGGCAGGGAGTCAGCCCCAGCATTTT.

The chain couples TRBV7-9 to TRBJ1-5; tentative D call: TRBD1 (6 bases). Trimming removed 2 bases at V and 7 bases at J, with 9 bases between. There are 13 residues in the CDR3. The germline V gene has CDR1 SEHNR and CDR2 FQNEAQ (reference sequence). Here the CDR3 DNA reads TGTGCCAGCAGCTTACAGGGGCCACAGCCCCAGCATTTT. It yields the protein CASSLQGPQPQHF.

The rearrangement uses TRBV2 and TRBJ2-5, with no clear D. Germline CDR1 SNHLY, CDR2 FYNNEI. There are 12 residues in the CDR3. Trimming cost V 7 bases and J 4 bases, with 10 bases left between them. The CDR3 here is CASIGNRETQYF. CDR3 in DNA: TGTGCCAGCATCGGTAATCGAGAGACCCAGTACTTC.